Described below is a single T cell receptor beta chain sequence and its context. Its antigen is undetermined. These data are taken from a study of T cell repertoires and Cas9 in healthy adults. General study findings and limits: In vitro, SpCas9-reactive Tregs were reported to curb effector T cell proliferation and function.

CDR1 LGHNT and CDR2 FRNRAP come from the germline V gene. The CDR3 runs to 20 residues. The V and J ends lost 0 bases and 2 bases, in that order; junction bases with no gene match: 12. The assay was immunoSEQ multiplex PCR, and TCRdb's table has in-frame clones only and misses some. The table shows approximately 14,000 clones, with about 89% occurring only once. Sequencing input: Tregs (CD4+, CD25+, CD127-, CD137-, CD154-) from PBMCs; culture status not recorded. The chain uses TRBV12-5 and TRBJ2-3; 12 bases agree with TRBD2. The receptor was isolated from a human donor in good health. The CDR3 DNA reads as TGTGCTAGTGGTTTGGTACCGGTAACTAGCGGGGGGACCTACACAGATACGCAGTATTTT. Encoded protein: CASGLVPVTSGGTYTDTQYF.